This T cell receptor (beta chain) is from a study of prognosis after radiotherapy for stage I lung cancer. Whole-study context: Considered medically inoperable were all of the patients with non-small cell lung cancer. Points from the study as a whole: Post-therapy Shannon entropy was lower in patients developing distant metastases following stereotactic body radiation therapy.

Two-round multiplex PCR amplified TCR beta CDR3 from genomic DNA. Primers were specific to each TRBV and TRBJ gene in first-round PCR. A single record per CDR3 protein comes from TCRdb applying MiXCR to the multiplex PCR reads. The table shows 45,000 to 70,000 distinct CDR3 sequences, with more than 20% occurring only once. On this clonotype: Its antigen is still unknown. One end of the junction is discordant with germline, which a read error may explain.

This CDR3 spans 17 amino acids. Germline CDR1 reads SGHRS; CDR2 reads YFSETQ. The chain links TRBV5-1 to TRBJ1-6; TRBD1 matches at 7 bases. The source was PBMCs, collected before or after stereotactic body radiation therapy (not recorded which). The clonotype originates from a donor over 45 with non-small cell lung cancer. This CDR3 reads CASSLGPQGGPNSPLDF. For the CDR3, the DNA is TGCGCCAGCAGCTTGGGCCCCCAGGGGGGGCCCAATTCACCCCTCGACTTT.